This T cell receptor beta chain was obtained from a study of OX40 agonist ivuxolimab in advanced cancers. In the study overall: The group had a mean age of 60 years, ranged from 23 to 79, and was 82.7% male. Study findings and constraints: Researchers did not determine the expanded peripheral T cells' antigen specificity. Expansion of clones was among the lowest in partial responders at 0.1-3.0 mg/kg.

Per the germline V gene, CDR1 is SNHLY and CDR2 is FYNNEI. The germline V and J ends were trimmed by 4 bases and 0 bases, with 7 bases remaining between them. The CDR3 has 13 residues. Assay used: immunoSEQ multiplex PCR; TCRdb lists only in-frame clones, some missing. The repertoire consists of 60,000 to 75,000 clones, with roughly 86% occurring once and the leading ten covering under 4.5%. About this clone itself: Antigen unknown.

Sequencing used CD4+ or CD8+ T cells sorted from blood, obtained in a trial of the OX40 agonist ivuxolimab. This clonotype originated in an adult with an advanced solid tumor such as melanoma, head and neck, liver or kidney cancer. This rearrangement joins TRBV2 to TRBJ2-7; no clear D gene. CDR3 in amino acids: CASSVAASYEQYF. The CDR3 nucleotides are TGTGCCAGCAGTGTGGCTGCCTCCTACGAGCAGTACTTC.